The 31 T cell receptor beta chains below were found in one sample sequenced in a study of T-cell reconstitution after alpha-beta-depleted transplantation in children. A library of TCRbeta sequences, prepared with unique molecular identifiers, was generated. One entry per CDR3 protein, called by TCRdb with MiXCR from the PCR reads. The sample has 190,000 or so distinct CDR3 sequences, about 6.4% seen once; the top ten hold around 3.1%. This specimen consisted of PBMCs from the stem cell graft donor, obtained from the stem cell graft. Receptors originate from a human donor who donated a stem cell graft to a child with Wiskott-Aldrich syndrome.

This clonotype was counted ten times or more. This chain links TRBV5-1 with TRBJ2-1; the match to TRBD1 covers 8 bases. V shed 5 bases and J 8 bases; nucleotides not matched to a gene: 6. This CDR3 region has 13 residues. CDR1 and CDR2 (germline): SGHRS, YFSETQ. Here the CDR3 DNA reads TGCGCCAGCAGAGGGACAGGAGAGGATGAGCAGTTCTTC. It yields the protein CASRGTGEDEQFF.

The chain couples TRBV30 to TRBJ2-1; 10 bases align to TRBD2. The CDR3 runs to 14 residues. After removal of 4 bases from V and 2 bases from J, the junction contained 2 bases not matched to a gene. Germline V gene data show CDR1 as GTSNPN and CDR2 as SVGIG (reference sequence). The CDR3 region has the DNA TGTGCCTGGAATAGCGGGGGGCCCTACAATGAGCAGTTCTTC. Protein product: CAWNSGGPYNEQFF.

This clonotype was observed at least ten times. The CDR3 bases are TGCAGTGCTGCTCAAGGCTTTGAGCAGTTCTTC. This codes for CSAAQGFEQFF. The chain has TRBV20-1 and TRBJ2-1; no clear D gene. Trimming pared 5 bases from V and 9 bases from J, leaving 11 bases between. The CDR3 spans 11 residues. Germline lookup yields CDR1 DFQATT and CDR2 SNEGSKA (reference sequence).

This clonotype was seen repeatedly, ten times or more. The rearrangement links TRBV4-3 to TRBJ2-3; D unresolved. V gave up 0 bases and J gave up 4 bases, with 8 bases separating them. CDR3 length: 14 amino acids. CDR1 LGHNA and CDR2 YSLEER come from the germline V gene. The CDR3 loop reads CASSQDHRADTQYF. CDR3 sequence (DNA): TGCGCCAGCAGCCAAGATCACCGGGCAGATACGCAGTATTTT.

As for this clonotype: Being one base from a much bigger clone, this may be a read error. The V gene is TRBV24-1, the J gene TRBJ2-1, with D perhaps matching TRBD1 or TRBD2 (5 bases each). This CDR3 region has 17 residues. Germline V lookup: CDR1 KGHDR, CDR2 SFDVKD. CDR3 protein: CATSDSIGTVSYNEHFF. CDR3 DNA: TGTGCCACCAGTGATTCCATAGGGACCGTATCCTACAATGAGCATTTCTTC.

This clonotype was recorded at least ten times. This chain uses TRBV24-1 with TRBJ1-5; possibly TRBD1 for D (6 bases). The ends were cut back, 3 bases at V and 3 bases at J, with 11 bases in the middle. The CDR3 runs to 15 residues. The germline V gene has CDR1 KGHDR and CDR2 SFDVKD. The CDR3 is CATSDKGQFNQPQHF. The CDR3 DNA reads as TGTGCCACCAGTGATAAAGGACAGTTCAATCAGCCCCAGCATTTT.

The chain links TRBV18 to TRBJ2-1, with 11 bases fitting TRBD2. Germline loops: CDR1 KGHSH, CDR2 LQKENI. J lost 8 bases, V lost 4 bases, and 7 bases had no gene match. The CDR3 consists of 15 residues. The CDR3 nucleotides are TGTGCCAGCTCACAGGCGATTAGCGGGAGGGATGAGCAGTTCTTC. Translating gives CASSQAISGRDEQFF.

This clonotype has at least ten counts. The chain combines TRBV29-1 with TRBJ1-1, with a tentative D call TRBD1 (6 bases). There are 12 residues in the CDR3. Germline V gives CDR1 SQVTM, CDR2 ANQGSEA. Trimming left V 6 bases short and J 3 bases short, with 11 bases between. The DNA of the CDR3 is TGCAGCGTAACAGGGCTGGACACTGAAGCTTTCTTT. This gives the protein CSVTGLDTEAFF.

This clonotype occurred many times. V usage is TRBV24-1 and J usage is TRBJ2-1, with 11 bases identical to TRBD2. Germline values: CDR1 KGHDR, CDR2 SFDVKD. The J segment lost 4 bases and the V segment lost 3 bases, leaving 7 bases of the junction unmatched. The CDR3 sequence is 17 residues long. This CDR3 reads CATSDTIAGGPYNEQFF. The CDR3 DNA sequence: TGTGCCACCAGTGATACGATAGCGGGAGGGCCATACAATGAGCAGTTCTTC.

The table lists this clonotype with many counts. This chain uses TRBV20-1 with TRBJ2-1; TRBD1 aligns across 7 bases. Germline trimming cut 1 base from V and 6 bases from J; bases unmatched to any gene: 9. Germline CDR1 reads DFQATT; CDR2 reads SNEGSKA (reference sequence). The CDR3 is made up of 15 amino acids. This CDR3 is CSARGVGTVGNEQFF. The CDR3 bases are TGCAGTGCTAGAGGGGTCGGGACAGTGGGCAATGAGCAGTTCTTC.

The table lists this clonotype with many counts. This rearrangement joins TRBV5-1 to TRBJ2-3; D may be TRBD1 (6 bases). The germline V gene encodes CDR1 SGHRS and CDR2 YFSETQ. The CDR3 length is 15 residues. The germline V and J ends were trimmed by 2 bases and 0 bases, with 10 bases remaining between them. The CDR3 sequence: CASSFEQGSTDTQYF. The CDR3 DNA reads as TGCGCCAGCAGCTTTGAACAGGGAAGCACAGATACGCAGTATTTT.

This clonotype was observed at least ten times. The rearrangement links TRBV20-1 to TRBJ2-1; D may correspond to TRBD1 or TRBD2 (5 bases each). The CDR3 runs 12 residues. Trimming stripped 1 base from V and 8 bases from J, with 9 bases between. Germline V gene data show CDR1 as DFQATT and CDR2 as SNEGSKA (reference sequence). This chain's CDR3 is CSARGVGDEQFF. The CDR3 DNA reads TGCAGTGCTAGAGGAGTGGGGGATGAGCAGTTCTTC.

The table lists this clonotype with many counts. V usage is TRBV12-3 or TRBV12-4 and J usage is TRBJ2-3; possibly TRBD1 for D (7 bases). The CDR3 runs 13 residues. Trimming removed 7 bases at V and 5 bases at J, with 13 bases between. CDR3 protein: CASNQGGLDTQYF. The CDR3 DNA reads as TGTGCCAGCAACCAGGGGGGACTAGATACGCAGTATTTT.

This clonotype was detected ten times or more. In DNA form, the CDR3 reads TGCAGCGTTGAAGATTCCAGGAACACAGATACGCAGTATTTT. Residues: CSVEDSRNTDTQYF. The V and J genes are TRBV29-1 and TRBJ2-3; no clear D gene. Per the germline V gene, CDR1 is SQVTM and CDR2 is ANQGSEA. The CDR3 contains 14 residues. With 0 bases removed from V and 2 bases from J, the gap between germline ends came to 9 bases.

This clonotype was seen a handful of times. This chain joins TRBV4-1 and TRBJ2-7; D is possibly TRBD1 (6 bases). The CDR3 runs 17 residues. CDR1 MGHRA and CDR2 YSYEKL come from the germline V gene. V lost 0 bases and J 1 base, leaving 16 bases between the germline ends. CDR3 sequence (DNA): TGCGCCAGCAGCCAAGACAGGGGATCATTATTATCCTACGAGCAGTACTTC. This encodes CASSQDRGSLLSYEQYF.

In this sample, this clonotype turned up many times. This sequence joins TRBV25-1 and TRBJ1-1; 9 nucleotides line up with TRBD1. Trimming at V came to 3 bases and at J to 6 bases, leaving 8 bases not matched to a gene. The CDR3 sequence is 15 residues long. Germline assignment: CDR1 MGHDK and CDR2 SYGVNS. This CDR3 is CASSDEGTGIAEAFF. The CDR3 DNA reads TGTGCCAGCAGTGACGAAGGGACAGGGATCGCTGAAGCTTTCTTT.

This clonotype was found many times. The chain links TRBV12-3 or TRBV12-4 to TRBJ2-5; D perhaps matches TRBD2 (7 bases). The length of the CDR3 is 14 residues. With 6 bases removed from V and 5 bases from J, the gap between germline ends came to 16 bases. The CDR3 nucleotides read TGTGCCAGCAGCATTCGGGGGGCAGGGGAGACCCAGTACTTC. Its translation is CASSIRGAGETQYF.

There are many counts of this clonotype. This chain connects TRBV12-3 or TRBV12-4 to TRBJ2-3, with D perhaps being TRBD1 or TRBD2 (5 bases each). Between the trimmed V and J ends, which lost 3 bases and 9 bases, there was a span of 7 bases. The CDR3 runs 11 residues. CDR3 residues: CASSFGTTQYF. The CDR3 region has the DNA TGTGCCAGCAGTTTCGGGACGACGCAGTATTTT.

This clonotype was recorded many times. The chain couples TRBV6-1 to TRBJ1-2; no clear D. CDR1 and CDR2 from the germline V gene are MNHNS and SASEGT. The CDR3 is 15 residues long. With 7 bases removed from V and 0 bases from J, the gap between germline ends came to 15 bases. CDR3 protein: CASTPGAPANYGYTF. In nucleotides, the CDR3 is TGTGCCAGCACTCCCGGCGCTCCAGCTAACTATGGCTACACCTTC.

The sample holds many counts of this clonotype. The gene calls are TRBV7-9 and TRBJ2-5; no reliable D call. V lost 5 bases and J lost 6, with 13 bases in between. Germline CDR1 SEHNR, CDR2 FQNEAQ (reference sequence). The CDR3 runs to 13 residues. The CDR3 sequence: CASSPYGEQTQYF. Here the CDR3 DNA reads TGTGCCAGCAGCCCCTATGGGGAACAGACCCAGTACTTC.

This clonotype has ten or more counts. As DNA, the CDR3 is TGTGCCAGCAGCGTTACAGGGACCTATGGCTACACCTTC. Residues: CASSVTGTYGYTF. The J gene is TRBJ1-2, the V gene TRBV7-9; tentative D call: TRBD1 (6 bases). The CDR3 spans 13 residues. The germline V and J ends were trimmed by 5 bases and 4 bases, with 11 bases remaining between them. CDR1 is SEHNR, CDR2 FQNEAQ, per germline (reference sequence). Using reference TRBV7-9 and TRBJ1-2 for the parts outside the CDR3, the full variable domain is DTGVSQNPRHKITKRGQNVTFRCDPISEHNRLYWYRQTLGQGPEFLTYFQNEAQLEKSRLLSDRFSAERPKGSFSTLEIQRTEQGDSAMYLCASSVTGTYGYTFGSGTRLTVV.

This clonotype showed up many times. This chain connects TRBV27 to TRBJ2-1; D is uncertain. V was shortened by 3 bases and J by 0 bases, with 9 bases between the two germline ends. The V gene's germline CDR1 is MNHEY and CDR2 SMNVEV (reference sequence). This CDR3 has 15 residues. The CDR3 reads CASSFGRSSYNEQFF. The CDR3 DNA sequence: TGTGCCAGCAGTTTTGGGCGGAGCTCCTACAATGAGCAGTTCTTC.

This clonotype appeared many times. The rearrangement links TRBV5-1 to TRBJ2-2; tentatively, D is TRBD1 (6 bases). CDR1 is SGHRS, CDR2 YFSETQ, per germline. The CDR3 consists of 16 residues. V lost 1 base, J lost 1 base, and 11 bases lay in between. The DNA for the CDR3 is TGCGCCAGCAGCTTGTTTGGGACAATGAACACCGGGGAGCTGTTTTTT. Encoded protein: CASSLFGTMNTGELFF.

In DNA form, the CDR3 reads TGTGCCAGCAGCCCGACCGGGACACAGTACAATGAGCAGTTCTTC. As protein: CASSPTGTQYNEQFF. The chain joins TRBV14 to TRBJ2-1; D might be TRBD1 (6 bases). V was trimmed by 4 bases and J by 4 bases, leaving 14 bases between them. This CDR3 is built from 15 residues. Germline lookup yields CDR1 SGHDN and CDR2 FVKESK.

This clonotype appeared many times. The CDR3 protein is CASTLIVGESEQFF. The CDR3, as DNA: TGTGCCAGCACTCTCATAGTGGGGGAAAGCGAGCAGTTCTTC. V usage is TRBV12-3 or TRBV12-4 and J usage is TRBJ2-1; perhaps D is TRBD1 or TRBD2 (5 bases each). V lost 7 bases, J lost 10 bases, and 20 bases lay in between. The CDR3 loop spans 14 amino acids.

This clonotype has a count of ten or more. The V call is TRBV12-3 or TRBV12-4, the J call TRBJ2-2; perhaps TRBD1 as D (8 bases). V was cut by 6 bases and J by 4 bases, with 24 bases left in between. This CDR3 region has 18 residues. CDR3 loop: CASRTGEASGIVTGELFF. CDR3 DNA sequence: TGTGCCAGCAGGACAGGGGAAGCAAGCGGGATTGTCACCGGGGAGCTGTTTTTT.

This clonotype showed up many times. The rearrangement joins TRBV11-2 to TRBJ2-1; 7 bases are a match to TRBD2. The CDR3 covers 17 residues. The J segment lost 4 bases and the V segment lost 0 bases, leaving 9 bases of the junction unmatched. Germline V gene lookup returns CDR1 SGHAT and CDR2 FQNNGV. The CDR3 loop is CASSLEDGGRFYNEQFF. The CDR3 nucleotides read TGTGCCAGCAGCTTAGAAGACGGCGGGAGATTTTACAATGAGCAGTTCTTC.

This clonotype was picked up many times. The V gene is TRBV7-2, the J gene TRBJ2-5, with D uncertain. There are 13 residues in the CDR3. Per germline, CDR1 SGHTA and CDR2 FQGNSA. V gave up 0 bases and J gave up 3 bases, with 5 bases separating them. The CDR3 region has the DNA TGTGCCAGCAGCTTAGCCGTGGAAGAGACCCAGTACTTC. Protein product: CASSLAVEETQYF.

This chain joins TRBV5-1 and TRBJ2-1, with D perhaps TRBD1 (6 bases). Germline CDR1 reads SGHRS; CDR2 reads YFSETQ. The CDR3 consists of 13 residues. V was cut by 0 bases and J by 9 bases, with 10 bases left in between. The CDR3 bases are TGCGCCAGCAGCTTGGCTATAGGGGGTGAGCAGTTCTTC. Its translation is CASSLAIGGEQFF.

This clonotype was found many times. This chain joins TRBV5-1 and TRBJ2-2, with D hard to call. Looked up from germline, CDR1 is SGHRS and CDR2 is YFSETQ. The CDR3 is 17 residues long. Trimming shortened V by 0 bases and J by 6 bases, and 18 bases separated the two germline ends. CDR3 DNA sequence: TGCGCCAGCAGCTTGGACCCTAATATATGGGAATCCGGGGAGCTGTTTTTT. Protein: CASSLDPNIWESGELFF. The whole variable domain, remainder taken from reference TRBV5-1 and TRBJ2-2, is KAGVTQTPRYLIKTRGQQVTLSCSPISGHRSVSWYQQTPGQGLQFLFEYFSETQRNKGNFPGRFSGRQFSNSRSEMNVSTLELGDSALYLCASSLDPNIWESGELFFGEGSRLTVL.

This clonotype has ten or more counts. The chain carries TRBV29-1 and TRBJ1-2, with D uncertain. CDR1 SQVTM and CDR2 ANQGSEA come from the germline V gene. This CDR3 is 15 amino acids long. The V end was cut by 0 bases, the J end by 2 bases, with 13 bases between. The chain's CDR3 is CSVEDLDGSNYGYTF. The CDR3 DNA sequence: TGCAGCGTTGAAGACTTGGACGGAAGCAACTATGGCTACACCTTC.